This T cell receptor (beta chain) emerged from a study of T cell responses to AZD1222 COVID-19 vaccine. The V segment lost 6 bases and the J segment 1 base; nucleotides outside the gene matches: 4. The CDR3 has 14 residues. Germline V lookup: CDR1 SNHLY, CDR2 FYNNEI. Some clones are missing from TCRdb's copy, which holds only in-frame ones; the method was immunoSEQ multiplex PCR. Counted here are 110,000 or so clones, approximately 88% occurring once; the ten biggest clones make up under 6.5%. Study outcomes and limitations: Only a handful of AZD1222 recipients were seropositive at baseline. Among spike-specific TCRs, nearly half reportedly target unmutated variant regions. Donors skewed white British and female; clonal diversity was possibly underestimated. Spike-spanning, vaccine-associated CD4 TCRs were dominant at 160-218 and 743-854.

As concerns this clone: Its specificity is not known.

The clonotype was recovered from an adult who received the AZD1222 COVID-19 vaccine. V is TRBV2 and J is TRBJ1-1; 8 bases align to TRBD1. The sample here was peripheral blood, taken 28 days after the second AZD1222 dose. The CDR3 loop is CASRAGTGNTEAFF. DNA for the CDR3: TGTGCCAGCAGGGCCGGGACAGGGAACACTGAAGCTTTCTTT.